The clone carrying this T cell receptor beta chain was recorded a few times. The data originate from a study of metastatic and nonmetastatic thyroid tumors. The overall study: Comparison of repertoires was carried out across blood and tumor or nodule tissue from malignant and benign thyroid patients.

Prior to thyroid surgery, none of the patients had received any treatment. TCRdb re-called clones via MiXCR from the PCR reads. Seen here are approximately 35,000 clones, around a third observed once, and the top ten hold roughly 16%. Germline-derived CDR1 and CDR2 are MNHEY and SVGEGT. The trim removed 0 bases at V and 7 bases at J, leaving 9 bases unmatched. The CDR3 consists of 16 residues. The rearrangement joins TRBV6-2 or TRBV6-3 to TRBJ2-7, with 10 bases identical to TRBD2. Sequencing was performed on tumor tissue. The sequence derives from a female donor with papillary thyroid cancer or a benign thyroid nodule (not recorded which). Some clones in this sample may be carry-over from other donors' samples. CDR3: CASSYSGTSESGEQYF. In nucleotides, the CDR3 is TGTGCCAGCAGTTACTCCGGGACTAGCGAGTCTGGGGAGCAGTACTTC.